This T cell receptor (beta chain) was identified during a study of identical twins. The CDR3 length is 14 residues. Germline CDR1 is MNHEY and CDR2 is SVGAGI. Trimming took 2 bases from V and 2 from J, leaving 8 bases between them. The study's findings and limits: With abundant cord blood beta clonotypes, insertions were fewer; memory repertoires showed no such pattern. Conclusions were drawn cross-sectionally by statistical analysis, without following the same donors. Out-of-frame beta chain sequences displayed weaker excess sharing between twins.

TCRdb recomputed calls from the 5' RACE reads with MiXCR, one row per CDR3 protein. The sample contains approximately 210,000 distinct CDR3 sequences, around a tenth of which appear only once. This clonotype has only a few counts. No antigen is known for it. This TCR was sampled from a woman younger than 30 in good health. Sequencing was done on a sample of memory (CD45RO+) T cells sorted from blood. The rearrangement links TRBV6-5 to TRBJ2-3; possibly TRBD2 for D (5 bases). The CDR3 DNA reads TGTGCCAGCAGTTACGGGAGTCCCACAGATACGCAGTATTTT. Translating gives CASSYGSPTDTQYF.